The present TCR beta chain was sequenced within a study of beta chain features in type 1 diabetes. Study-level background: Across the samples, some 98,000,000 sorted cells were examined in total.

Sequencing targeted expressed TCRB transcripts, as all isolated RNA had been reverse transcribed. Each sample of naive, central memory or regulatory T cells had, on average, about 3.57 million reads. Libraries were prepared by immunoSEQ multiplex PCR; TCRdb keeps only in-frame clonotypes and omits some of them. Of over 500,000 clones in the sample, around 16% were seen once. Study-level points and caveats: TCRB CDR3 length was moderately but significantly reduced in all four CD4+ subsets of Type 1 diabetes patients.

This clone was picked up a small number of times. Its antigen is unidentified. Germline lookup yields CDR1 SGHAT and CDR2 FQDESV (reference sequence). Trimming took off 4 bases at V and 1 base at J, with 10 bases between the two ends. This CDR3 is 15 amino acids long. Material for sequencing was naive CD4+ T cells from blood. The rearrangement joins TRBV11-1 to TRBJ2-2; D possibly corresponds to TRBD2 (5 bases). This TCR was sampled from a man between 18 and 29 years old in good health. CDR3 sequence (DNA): TGTGCCAGCAGCTCCCCCGCGGGGAACACCGGGGAGCTGTTTTTT. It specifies CASSSPAGNTGELFF.